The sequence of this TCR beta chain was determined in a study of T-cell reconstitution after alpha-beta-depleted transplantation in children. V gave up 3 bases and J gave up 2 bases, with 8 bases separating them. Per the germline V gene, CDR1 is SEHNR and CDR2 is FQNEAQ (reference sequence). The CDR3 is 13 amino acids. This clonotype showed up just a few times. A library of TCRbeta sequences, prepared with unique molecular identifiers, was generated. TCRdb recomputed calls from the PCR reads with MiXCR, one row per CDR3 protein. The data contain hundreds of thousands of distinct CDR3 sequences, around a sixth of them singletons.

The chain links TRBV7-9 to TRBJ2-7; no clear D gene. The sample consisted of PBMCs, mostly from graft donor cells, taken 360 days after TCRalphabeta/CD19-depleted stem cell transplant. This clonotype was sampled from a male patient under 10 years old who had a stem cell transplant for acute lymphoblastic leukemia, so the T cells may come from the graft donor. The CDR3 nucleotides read TGTGCCAGCAGCTTCGCGTCTCCCTACGAGCAGTACTTC. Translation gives CASSFASPYEQYF.